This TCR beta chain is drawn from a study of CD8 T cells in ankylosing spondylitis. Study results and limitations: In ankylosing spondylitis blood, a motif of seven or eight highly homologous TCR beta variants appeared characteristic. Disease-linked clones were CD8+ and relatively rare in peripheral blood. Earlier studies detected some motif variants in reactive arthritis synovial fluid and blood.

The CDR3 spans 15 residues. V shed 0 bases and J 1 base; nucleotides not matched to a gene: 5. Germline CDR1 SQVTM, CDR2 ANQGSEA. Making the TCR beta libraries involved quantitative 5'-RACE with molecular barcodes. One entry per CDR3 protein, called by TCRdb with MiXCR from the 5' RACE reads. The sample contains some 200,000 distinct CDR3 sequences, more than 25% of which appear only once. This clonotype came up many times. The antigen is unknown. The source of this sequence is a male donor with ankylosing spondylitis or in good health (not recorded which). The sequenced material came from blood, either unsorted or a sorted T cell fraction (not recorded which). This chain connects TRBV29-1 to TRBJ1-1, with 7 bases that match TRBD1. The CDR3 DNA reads TGCAGCGTTGAAGATCTGGGACAGAGGAACACTGAAGCTTTCTTT. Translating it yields CSVEDLGQRNTEAFF.